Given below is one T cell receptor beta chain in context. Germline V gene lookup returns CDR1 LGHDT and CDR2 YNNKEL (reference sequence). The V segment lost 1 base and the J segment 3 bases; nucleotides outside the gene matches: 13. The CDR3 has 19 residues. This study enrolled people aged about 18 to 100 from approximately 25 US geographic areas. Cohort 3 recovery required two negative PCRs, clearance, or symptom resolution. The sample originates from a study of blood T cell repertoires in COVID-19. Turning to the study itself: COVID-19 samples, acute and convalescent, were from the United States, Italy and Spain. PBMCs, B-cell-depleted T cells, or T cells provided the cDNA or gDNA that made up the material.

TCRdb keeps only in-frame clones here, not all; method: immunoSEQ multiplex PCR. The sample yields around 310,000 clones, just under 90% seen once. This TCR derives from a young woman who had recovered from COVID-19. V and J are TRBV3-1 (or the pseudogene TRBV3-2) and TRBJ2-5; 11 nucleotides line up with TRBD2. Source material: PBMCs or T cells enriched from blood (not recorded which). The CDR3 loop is CASSQVPSGRRGIEETQYF. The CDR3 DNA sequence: TGTGCCAGCAGCCAAGTTCCTAGCGGGAGGCGCGGTATAGAAGAGACCCAGTACTTC.